Listed here are 7 T cell receptor beta chains from one sample, sequenced in a study of cytomegalovirus exposure and HLA in healthy donors. It was with 60 Vbeta and 13 Jbeta primers that the PCR ran. Only in-frame clones appear in the TCRdb table, and some are missing; sequencing was by immunoSEQ multiplex PCR. The sample records some 180,000 clones, about four fifths being singletons. The sequenced sample consisted of PBMCs. The receptor source for this set is a male donor in good health and CMV-seronegative.

The chain links TRBV25-1 to TRBJ2-3; unclear D gene. CDR3 length equals 15 residues. Germline CDR1 and CDR2: MGHDK and SYGVNS. V shed 3 bases and J shed 1 base, with 11 bases lying between them. CDR3 protein: CASSDLGSGTDTQYF. CDR3 coding DNA: TGTGCCAGCAGTGACCTAGGCTCGGGCACAGATACGCAGTATTTT.

This sequence joins TRBV2 and TRBJ2-2, with TRBD1 identical over 7 bases. Germline V gene lookup returns CDR1 SNHLY and CDR2 FYNNEI. Trimming removed 11 bases from V and 3 bases from J; junction bases left unmatched: 9. CDR3 length equals 14 residues. The DNA for the CDR3 is TGTGCCGCCCTAGGGGGCTGGGACACCGGGGAGCTGTTTTTT. Translation gives CAALGGWDTGELFF.

This clone was seen once. The chain joins TRBV7-8 to TRBJ2-7, with TRBD2 matching 7 bases. Germline CDR1 and CDR2: SGHVS and FQNEAQ. Trimming cost V 1 base and J 6 bases; bases outside gene matches: 0. The CDR3 covers 12 residues. The CDR3 DNA sequence: TGTGCCAGCAGCTTAGGACTAGCCGAGCAGTACTTC. It encodes CASSLGLAEQYF.

The chain couples TRBV6-1 to TRBJ2-7, with D tentatively TRBD2 (5 bases). V lost 8 bases to trimming and J lost 2 bases, with 13 bases between them. Germline V CDR1 and CDR2: MNHNS, SASEGT. The CDR3 is made up of 13 amino acids. CDR3 sequence: CASCFSVTYEQYF. CDR3 sequence (DNA): TGTGCCAGCTGTTTTAGCGTAACCTACGAGCAGTACTTC.

This clone was seen a handful of times. The genes are TRBV5-1 and TRBJ1-1; D is unresolved. CDR1 and CDR2 from the germline V gene are SGHRS and YFSETQ. The CDR3 is 15 amino acids. Trimming left V 4 bases short and J 1 base short, with 14 bases between. The CDR3, as DNA: TGCGCCAGCAGCCGATTTCTGGGCCAGAACACTGAAGCTTTCTTT. Encoded protein: CASSRFLGQNTEAFF.

J is TRBJ1-5 and V is TRBV28; 8 bases line up with TRBD1. V was clipped by 5 bases and J by 1 base; unmatched bases: 7. CDR1 is MDHEN and CDR2 is SYDVKM in the germline V gene. There are 16 residues in the CDR3. The CDR3 DNA reads as TGTGCCAGCAGTCCCCCGGACAGGGAAAGCAATCAGCCCCAGCATTTT. It codes for CASSPPDRESNQPQHF.

The chain joins TRBV28 to TRBJ1-1, with D tentatively TRBD1 (6 bases). Germline assignment: CDR1 MDHEN and CDR2 SYDVKM. Trimming stripped 6 bases from V and 6 bases from J, with 17 bases between. This CDR3 region has 14 residues. The CDR3 sequence is CASSGQSGWAEAFF. The DNA of the CDR3 is TGTGCCAGCAGCGGACAGTCTGGGTGGGCTGAAGCTTTCTTT.